This is a list of T cell receptor beta chains from one sample in a study of CD4 T cells in relation to SARS-CoV-2 and coronaviruses. These TCRs are of unknown antigen specificity. Sequenced by immunoSEQ multiplex PCR; TCRdb stores in-frame clones only, minus some. Of 20,000 to 25,000 clones in the sample, around 80% are singletons; the top ten hold 16%. The sample comprised CD4+ T cells from PBMCs, cultured in vitro. Every receptor here comes from a human donor in good health. Each CDR3 is given with its conserved first and last residue. A D gene is named only where the DNA matches it firmly. Clone size is stated in some rows and not others, as once, few, many or a class when expanded.

TRBV5-4,NA,NA,TRBJ1-2,TGTGCCAGCAGCTTGGACACTACTAACTATGGCTACACCTTC,CASSLDTTNYGYTF
TRBV3-1/TRBV3-2,NA,NA,TRBJ2-1,TGTGCCAGCAGCCAAGGTGGGAATGAGCAGTTCTTC,CASSQGGNEQFF
TRBV2,NA,NA,TRBJ1-2,TGTGCCAGCAGGGGAGGGACGAACCCCCCTAGCTATGGCTACACCTTC,CASRGGTNPPSYGYTF
TRBV29-1,TRBD1,NA,TRBJ2-1,TGCAGCGCGAGACAGGGGGTATCGCGGGAGACTTTCGATGAGCAGTTCTTC,CSARQGVSRETFDEQFF
TRBV3-1/TRBV3-2,NA,NA,TRBJ2-2,TGTGCCAGCAGCCCTACGGACTCACCTACGGAGCTGTTTTTT,CASSPTDSPTELFF
TRBV7-3,NA,NA,TRBJ1-5,TGTGCCAGCAGCTTAACGCCAGGGGCAGCGCCCCAGCATTTT,CASSLTPGAAPQHF
TRBV5-1,TRBD1,NA,TRBJ1-2,TGCGCCAGCAGCACGGGACAGACTGGCTATGGCTACACCTTC,CASSTGQTGYGYTF
TRBV13,NA,NA,TRBJ1-1,TGTGCCAGCAGCTTAAAGGTGGGGCGTACTGAAGCTTTCTTT,CASSLKVGRTEAFF
TRBV11-2,TRBD1,few,TRBJ2-7,TGTGCCAGCAGCCACGATCCACAGGGGAGCTCCTACGAGCAGTACTTC,CASSHDPQGSSYEQYF
TRBV30,NA,NA,TRBJ1-4,TGTGCCTGGAGTGTTCGGCAGGGGAACGAAAAACTGTTTTTT,CAWSVRQGNEKLFF
TRBV19,NA,NA,TRBJ1-5,TGTGCCAGTAGTATCATTCAGGGCCTGGGCAATCAGCCCCAGCATTTT,CASSIIQGLGNQPQHF
TRBV29-1,NA,NA,TRBJ1-5,TGCAGCGCCAGTGGCTCGGGGGTTGATCAGCCCCAGCATTTT,CSASGSGVDQPQHF
TRBV18,NA,NA,TRBJ1-3,TGTGCCAGCTCACCACGGGGTCTGGGGGACACCATATATTTT,CASSPRGLGDTIYF
TRBV24-1,NA,NA,TRBJ2-3,TGTGCCACCAGTGATTCGGACTCTAGCACAGATACGCAGTATTTT,CATSDSDSSTDTQYF
TRBV7-9,TRBD2,few,TRBJ2-7,TGTGCCAGCAGTTTCGGGTTAGCGGGAGAGTCTTTCGAGCAGTACTTC,CASSFGLAGESFEQYF
TRBV9,NA,NA,TRBJ2-7,TGTGCCAGCAGCGTGGAGGGGTTTAGCTCCTACGAGCAGTACTTC,CASSVEGFSSYEQYF
TRBV5-1,NA,NA,TRBJ1-3,TGCGCCAGCAGCTTGGACCCGGGACGGAGCTCTGGAAACACCATATATTTT,CASSLDPGRSSGNTIYF
TRBV9,TRBD2,NA,TRBJ2-5,TGTGCCAGCAGCGTGACTAGCGTCAAGGGAGAGACCCAGTACTTC,CASSVTSVKGETQYF
TRBV6-1,NA,NA,TRBJ2-7,TGTGCCAGCAGTGGGACTCGGGACAAACACTCCTACGAGCAGTACTTC,CASSGTRDKHSYEQYF
TRBV2,NA,few,TRBJ1-2,TGTGCCAGCAGCGGGGACAACTATGGCTACACCTTC,CASSGDNYGYTF
TRBV7-9,NA,NA,TRBJ2-3,TGTGCCAGCAGCTCGCCCCGGGGCAGGGCCTTAGGTACGCAGTATTTT,CASSSPRGRALGTQYF
TRBV11-2,TRBD2,NA,TRBJ2-7,TGTGCCAGCAGCCTCGGACTAGCCAACTACGAGCAGTACTTC,CASSLGLANYEQYF
TRBV29-1,TRBD2,NA,TRBJ2-5,TGCAGCGTCGAAGCACTAGCGGGGGCCCCTCCATCGACCCAGTACTTC,CSVEALAGAPPSTQYF
TRBV7-8,NA,NA,TRBJ2-5,TGTGCCAGCAGCCCTCGCCGCACCCAAGAGACCCAGTACTTC,CASSPRRTQETQYF
TRBV1,NA,NA,TRBJ1-1,TGCACCAGCAGCCAAGATCTGACAGAACAGAACACTGAAGCTTTCTTT,CTSSQDLTEQNTEAFF
TRBV6-1,NA,NA,TRBJ1-5,TGTGCCAGCAGTGAAGTTGGTAGCAATCAGCCCCAGCATTTT,CASSEVGSNQPQHF
TRBV12-5,TRBD1,NA,TRBJ1-2,TGTGCTAGTGGTTTGGCCGGGACAGACTATGGCTACACCTTC,CASGLAGTDYGYTF
TRBV5-1,TRBD1,NA,TRBJ2-5,TGCGCCAGCAGCCTGGCTGGGACAGAGAAAGAGACCCAGTACTTC,CASSLAGTEKETQYF
TRBV18,NA,NA,TRBJ2-5,TGTGCCAGCTCACCGGCTAGCTGGGAGACCCAGTACTTC,CASSPASWETQYF
TRBV19,TRBD2,NA,TRBJ2-7,TGTGCCAGTAGCCCCATCCACGGAGCGGGAGTCGAGCAGTACTTC,CASSPIHGAGVEQYF